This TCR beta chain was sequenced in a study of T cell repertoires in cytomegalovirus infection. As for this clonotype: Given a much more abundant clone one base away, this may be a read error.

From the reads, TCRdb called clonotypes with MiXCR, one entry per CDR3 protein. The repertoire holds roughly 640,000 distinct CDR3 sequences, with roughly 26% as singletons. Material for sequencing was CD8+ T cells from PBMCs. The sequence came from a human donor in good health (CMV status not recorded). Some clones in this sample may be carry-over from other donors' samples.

The CDR3 is CASRLAQGGDTEAFF. DNA of the CDR3: TGTGCCAGCAGACTTGCCCAGGGGGGGGACACTGAAGCTTTCTTT. This chain uses TRBV7-9 with TRBJ1-1; 7 positions match TRBD1. The CDR3 spans 15 residues. The V segment lost 6 bases and the J segment 3 bases; nucleotides outside the gene matches: 10. Germline loops: CDR1 SEHNR, CDR2 FQNEAQ (reference sequence).